This is a list of T cell receptor beta chains from one sample in a study of regulatory and conventional T cells in RAG deficiency. Here immunoSEQ multiplex PCR was the method, and the copy in TCRdb shows in-frame clones only, minus some. The table lists about 46,000 clones, approximately 90% of them singletons. This sample was shared with a second study, whose subject was regulatory T cells.

What was sequenced was CD4+ effector T cells sorted from blood. All receptors come from a human donor in good health. CDR3s include the opening cysteine and the closing phenylalanine or tryptophan. The order of the fields is J gene, D gene, V gene, clone size, CDR3 DNA, CDR3 protein. A D gene is named only where the DNA matches it firmly. A clone size is listed for some rows: how often the clone was seen (once, few, many), or a class if it is expanded.

J: TRBJ2-4
D: NA
V: TRBV5-1
size: NA
DNA: TGCGCCAGCAGCTCCGGGACACCAGCCAAAAACATTCAGTACTTC
CDR3: CASSSGTPAKNIQYF

J: TRBJ1-2
D: TRBD1
V: TRBV19
size: few
DNA: TGTGCCAGTAGGGCGACAGGGGCACCGAACTATGGCTACACCTTC
CDR3: CASRATGAPNYGYTF

J: TRBJ1-6
D: NA
V: TRBV4-2
size: NA
DNA: TGTGCCAGCAGCCCTGGGGGATCACCCCTCCACTTT
CDR3: CASSPGGSPLHF

J: TRBJ2-3
D: NA
V: TRBV28
size: NA
DNA: TGTGCCAGCAGTTCGGGCTTCACAGATACGCAGTATTTT
CDR3: CASSSGFTDTQYF

J: TRBJ2-4
D: NA
V: TRBV19
size: NA
DNA: TGTGCCAGTAGTCTCGTCGATAAGGGCAAAAACATTCAGTACTTC
CDR3: CASSLVDKGKNIQYF

J: TRBJ2-7
D: TRBD2
V: TRBV5-5
size: NA
DNA: TGTGCCAGCAGCTTGGCTAGCGGGAGTCTGTACGAGCAGTACTTC
CDR3: CASSLASGSLYEQYF

J: TRBJ1-6
D: NA
V: TRBV5-6
size: NA
DNA: TGTGCCAGCAGCTTGGCGGGGGCGTCCGATAATTCACCCCTCCACTTT
CDR3: CASSLAGASDNSPLHF

J: TRBJ2-5
D: NA
V: TRBV7-9
size: NA
DNA: TGTGCCAGCAGCTTAGGTCACCAAGAGACCCAGTACTTC
CDR3: CASSLGHQETQYF

J: TRBJ2-7
D: NA
V: TRBV5-1
size: few
DNA: TGCGCCAGCAGCCTAGGGCAGCGGAACTCCTACGAGCAGTACTTC
CDR3: CASSLGQRNSYEQYF

J: TRBJ2-3
D: TRBD2
V: TRBV28
size: NA
DNA: TGTGCCGCAGCGGGAGGGCGAGATACGCAGTATTTT
CDR3: CAAAGGRDTQYF

J: TRBJ2-1
D: NA
V: TRBV7-9
size: NA
DNA: TGTGCCAGCAGCTTAGGTAGCTCCTACAATGAGCAGTTCTTC
CDR3: CASSLGSSYNEQFF

J: TRBJ1-1
D: NA
V: TRBV5-1
size: NA
DNA: TGCGCCAGCAGCTTCGAGCTCTCCCGGGACACTGAAGCTTTCTTT
CDR3: CASSFELSRDTEAFF